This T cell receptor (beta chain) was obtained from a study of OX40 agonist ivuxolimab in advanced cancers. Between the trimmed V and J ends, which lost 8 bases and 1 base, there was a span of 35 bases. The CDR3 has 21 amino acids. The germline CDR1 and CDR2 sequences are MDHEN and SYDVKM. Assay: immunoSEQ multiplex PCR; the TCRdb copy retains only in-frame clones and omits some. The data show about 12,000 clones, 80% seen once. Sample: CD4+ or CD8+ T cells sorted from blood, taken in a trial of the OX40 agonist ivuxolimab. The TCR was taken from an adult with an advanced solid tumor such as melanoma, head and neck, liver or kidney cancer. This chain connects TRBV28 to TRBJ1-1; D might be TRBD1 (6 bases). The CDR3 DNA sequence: TGTGCCAGCGTTACGGGTCGCCGACAGACAGGTATCGAAGCCCGGAACACTGAAGCTTTCTTT. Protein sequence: CASVTGRRQTGIEARNTEAFF. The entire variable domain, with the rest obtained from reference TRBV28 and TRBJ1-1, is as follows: DVKVTQSSRYLVKRTGEKVFLECVQDMDHENMFWYRQDPGLGLRLIYFSYDVKMKEKGDIPEGYSVSREKKERFSLILESASTNQTSMYLCASVTGRRQTGIEARNTEAFFGQGTRLTVV.